This T cell receptor (beta chain) was sequenced in a study of cytomegalovirus exposure and HLA in healthy donors. Findings and limits, study-wide: The productive fraction for most TCR beta V segments was about 87% or about 30% in an earlier analysis.

About this clone: Its specificity is not known.

The PCR employed 60 Vbeta primers together with 13 Jbeta primers. Profiling relied on immunoSEQ multiplex PCR, and the TCRdb table lists in-frame clones only, not all of them. Among under 100,000 clones listed, about 9.4% were seen once. The germline V gene encodes CDR1 MNHEY and CDR2 SMNVEV (reference sequence). V shed 3 bases, J shed 2 bases, and the junction held 4 bases outside the gene matches. CDR3 length: 16 residues. Sequences were obtained from PBMCs. The source of this sequence is a man between 60 and 70 years old in good health and CMV-seropositive. The rearrangement uses TRBV27 and TRBJ2-6; TRBD2 matches at 7 bases. CDR3 coding DNA: TGTGCCAGCAGTTTGGCGGGAGCGGCTGGGGCCAACGTCCTGACTTTC. This encodes CASSLAGAAGANVLTF.